The 9 T cell receptor beta chains presented below share a single source sample, sequenced in a study of cytomegalovirus exposure and HLA in healthy donors. PCR involved 60 Vbeta and 13 Jbeta primers. Profiling relied on immunoSEQ multiplex PCR, and the TCRdb table lists in-frame clones only, not all of them. The sample totals roughly 60,000 clones. The sequencing input was PBMCs. The receptors originated from a woman under 30 in good health and CMV-seronegative.

The genes are TRBV10-3 and TRBJ1-2, with 7 bases aligning to TRBD1. CDR1 is ENHRY, CDR2 SYGVKD, per germline. This CDR3 comprises 13 residues. Trimming at V came to 2 bases and at J to 6 bases, leaving 3 bases not matched to a gene. The CDR3 DNA follows: TGTGCCATCAGTGAGGACAGGGATCATGGCTACACCTTC. As protein: CAISEDRDHGYTF.

The CDR3 sequence is CASSIGGNSPLHF. The CDR3 DNA is TGTGCCAGTAGTATAGGAGGGAATTCACCCCTCCACTTT. The chain couples TRBV19 to TRBJ1-6; D not certain. CDR1 is LNHDA and CDR2 is SQIVND in the germline V gene (reference sequence). V lost 1 base and J 7 bases, leaving 5 bases between the germline ends. This CDR3 is 13 amino acids long.

This chain joins TRBV5-1 and TRBJ2-5; D gene uncertain. Germline-derived CDR1 and CDR2 are SGHRS and YFSETQ. Trimming removed 2 bases from V and 1 base from J, with 9 bases in between. The CDR3 runs 14 residues. CDR3 amino acids: CASSFRVPQETQYF. CDR3 DNA: TGCGCCAGCAGCTTCCGGGTACCCCAAGAGACCCAGTACTTC.

The rearrangement uses TRBV2 and TRBJ2-5; 7 bases fit TRBD2. Germline lookup yields CDR1 SNHLY and CDR2 FYNNEI. V was pared by 6 bases and J by 1 base, with 2 bases of the junction left unmatched. The CDR3 sequence is 13 residues long. This chain's CDR3 is CASSSSGQETQYF. For the CDR3, the DNA is TGTGCCAGCAGCTCTAGCGGCCAAGAGACCCAGTACTTC.

The CDR3 DNA reads TGTGCCAGCTCACCTGAGACAGCCCATCAGCCCCAGCATTTT. Its translation is CASSPETAHQPQHF. The chain employs TRBV18 and TRBJ1-5; perhaps TRBD1 as D (5 bases). Germline V gene sequence: CDR1 KGHSH, CDR2 LQKENI. The length of the CDR3 is 14 residues. The V and J ends lost 3 bases and 5 bases respectively, with 11 bases between them.

The rearrangement links TRBV28 to TRBJ2-5, with a possible D match to TRBD1 (6 bases). The DNA matches TRBJ2-7 better at its end, which makes the J call doubtful. Germline V gene sequence: CDR1 MDHEN, CDR2 SYDVKM. This CDR3 comprises 12 residues. CDR3 loop: CASTIGGYEQYF. The CDR3 coding sequence is TGTGCCAGCACTATAGGGGGCTACGAGCAGTACTTC.

This chain joins TRBV28 and TRBJ1-4; 8 nucleotides match TRBD1. Germline trimming cut 7 bases from V and 6 bases from J; bases unmatched to any gene: 7. Germline lookup yields CDR1 MDHEN and CDR2 SYDVKM. CDR3 length equals 14 residues. CDR3 loop: CASISGGFDEKLFF. In DNA, the CDR3 is TGTGCCAGCATATCAGGGGGCTTTGATGAAAAACTGTTTTTT.

The chain joins TRBV10-1 to TRBJ1-1, with TRBD1 as a possible D gene (5 bases). The V gene's germline CDR1 is WNHNN and CDR2 SYGVQD (reference sequence). V dropped 4 bases and J dropped 1 base, with 7 bases sitting between them. The CDR3 covers 13 residues. CDR3 sequence (DNA): TGCGCCAGCAGTGCAACAGGGAACACTGAAGCTTTCTTT. Amino acid sequence: CASSATGNTEAFF.

The chain has TRBV5-1 and TRBJ2-3; 9 bases are shared with TRBD2. The CDR3 loop spans 16 amino acids. V was pared by 0 bases and J by 4 bases, with 6 bases of the junction left unmatched. Germline V gene lookup returns CDR1 SGHRS and CDR2 YFSETQ. CDR3 nucleotides: TGCGCCAGCAGCTTGGGGCTAGCGGGGTCGTCAGATACGCAGTATTTT. The encoded protein is CASSLGLAGSSDTQYF.